The 2 T cell receptor beta chains given below trace back to one sample, sequenced in a study of PD-1 blockade in mismatch repair-deficient tumors. Libraries were prepared by immunoSEQ multiplex PCR; TCRdb keeps only in-frame clonotypes and omits some of them. The sample includes some 85,000 clones, approximately 80% of them seen just once. Material: peripheral blood, obtained 44 weeks after starting pembrolizumab. The receptor set was obtained from an adult with mismatch repair-deficient cancer.

This clone was observed a handful of times. This sequence joins TRBV2 and TRBJ1-1; D perhaps matches TRBD1 (5 bases). In germline, CDR1 is SNHLY, CDR2 FYNNEI. This CDR3 is 14 amino acids long. Trimming left V 7 bases short and J 6 bases short, with 18 bases between. This chain's CDR3 is CASNAQGYRAEAFF. The CDR3 DNA follows: TGTGCCAGCAATGCCCAGGGCTACCGGGCTGAAGCTTTCTTT.

In its sample, this clone was seen a few times. This rearrangement joins TRBV9 to TRBJ1-4; tentatively, D is TRBD1 (6 bases). This CDR3 is built from 15 residues. In germline, CDR1 is SGDLS, CDR2 YYNGEE. Trimming removed 1 base from V and 6 bases from J, with 13 bases in between. The CDR3 sequence: CASSVTGLNDEKLFF. The CDR3 nucleotides are TGTGCCAGCAGCGTAACAGGGTTAAATGATGAAAAACTGTTTTTT.